Given below is one TCR beta chain in context. Clones were sequenced by immunoSEQ multiplex PCR, and TCRdb holds only the in-frame ones, with some missing. The sample records about 35,000 clones, 70% to 90% being singletons. The data are from a study of blood T cell repertoires in COVID-19. Study-level information: Acute and convalescent COVID-19 specimens originated in the United States, Italy and Spain. PBMCs, B-cell-depleted T cells, or T cells provided the cDNA or gDNA that made up the material.

The ends were cut back, 9 bases at V and 5 bases at J, with 18 bases in the middle. This CDR3 is 14 amino acids long. Germline CDR1 and CDR2: WNHNN and SYGVQD (reference sequence). V usage is TRBV10-1 and J usage is TRBJ2-3; D is possibly TRBD2 (5 bases). The TCR comes from a human donor in a cohort sampled during active or convalescent COVID-19. The donor label of this sample is uncertain. Sequenced material: peripheral blood. The CDR3 sequence: CARAKEEYGDTQYF. CDR3 nucleotides: TGCGCCAGGGCTAAGGAGGAGTACGGAGATACGCAGTATTTT.